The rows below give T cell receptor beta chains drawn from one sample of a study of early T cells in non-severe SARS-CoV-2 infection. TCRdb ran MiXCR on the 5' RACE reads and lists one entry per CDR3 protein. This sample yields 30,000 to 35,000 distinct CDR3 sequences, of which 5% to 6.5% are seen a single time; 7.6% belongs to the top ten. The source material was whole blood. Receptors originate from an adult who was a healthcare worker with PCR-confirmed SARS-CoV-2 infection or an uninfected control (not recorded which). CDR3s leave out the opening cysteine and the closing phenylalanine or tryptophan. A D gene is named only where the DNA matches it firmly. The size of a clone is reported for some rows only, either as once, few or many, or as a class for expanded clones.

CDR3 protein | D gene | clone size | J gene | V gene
ASSGGVIETQY | . | many | TRBJ2-5 | TRBV2
ASTDRYEQY | . | . | TRBJ2-7 | TRBV28
ASSFLGTEAF | . | many | TRBJ1-1 | TRBV11-2
SAQGSAGANVLT | . | many | TRBJ2-6 | TRBV29-1
ASSSWVSGANVLT | . | . | TRBJ2-6 | TRBV7-2
ASSYGFSGGTEQF | TRBD2 | many | TRBJ2-1 | TRBV6-5
ASRFPLEITEAF | . | many | TRBJ1-1 | TRBV28
ASTDRAYEKLF | TRBD1 | few | TRBJ1-4 | TRBV28
ASSSHGLGIFTIY | . | many | TRBJ1-3 | TRBV28
ASSLVLGPKY | . | many | TRBJ2-5 | TRBV7-6
ASSPGGAGTDTQY | TRBD2 | few | TRBJ2-3 | TRBV6-6
SVEDKAGEQY | TRBD2 | many | TRBJ2-7 | TRBV29-1